These T cell receptor beta chains were read from a single sample in a study of monozygotic twins with inflammatory bowel disease. Using the 5' RACE reads, TCRdb records one entry per CDR3 protein without DNA. The repertoire table contains 300,000 to 450,000 distinct CDR3 sequences. Material: blood. The receptors come from a human donor with ulcerative colitis or Crohn's disease, or a healthy co-twin of an affected twin (not recorded which). Each CDR3 is given with its conserved first and last residue. The order of the fields is V gene, J gene, CDR3 protein.

TRBV4-2	TRBJ1-2	CASSPMDVPKGGYTF
TRBV7-3	TRBJ2-1	CASSLGNDRGQKLF
TRBV2	TRBJ2-1	CASSEMGQTYNEQFF
TRBV7-2	TRBJ2-3	CASRSSGASGDTQYF
TRBV6-5	TRBJ1-2	CASSYLIQGGGYGYTF
TRBV6-5	TRBJ2-7	CASSYSSGVWGLAYEQYF
TRBV20-1	TRBJ2-1	CSARGGTSGAYNEQFF
TRBV28	TRBJ2-6	CASSFRGLRSGANVLTF
TRBV6-5	TRBJ2-2	CASSYPKQGANTGELFF
TRBV10-3	TRBJ2-4	CAISELGSGKNIQYF
TRBV7-2	TRBJ2-3	CASSLARSRLPDTQYF
TRBV5-1	TRBJ2-2	CASSLITVTGELFF
TRBV27	TRBJ2-1	CATSPGRYNEQFF
TRBV7-9	TRBJ2-5	CASSLRDSQETQYF
TRBV12-3/TRBV12-4	TRBJ1-2	CASSSAGVTFYGYTF
TRBV5-1	TRBJ2-5	CASSLNQGVETQYF
TRBV20-1	TRBJ2-1	CSARGLAGYNEQFF
TRBV7-2	TRBJ1-1	CASSPNRMNTEAFF
TRBV11-1	TRBJ2-2	CASSFVPRGPRRLNTGELFF
TRBV19	TRBJ2-7	CASSMGGTGGYEQYF
TRBV5-6	TRBJ2-7	CASSLATGPYEQYF
TRBV7-8	TRBJ1-2	CASSLDRDEGSYGYTF
TRBV4-3	TRBJ1-5	CASSQDRWGGQPQHF
TRBV6-6	TRBJ1-1	CASSYIGEAFF
TRBV4-3	TRBJ2-7	CASSQELGAYEQYF
TRBV18	TRBJ1-1	CASSSRQGLNTEAFF
TRBV6-5	TRBJ1-1	CASSYGRVSTEAFF
TRBV4-1	TRBJ1-1	CASRVTGGKDTEAFF
TRBV3-1	TRBJ2-1	CASSRLAGAGFNEQFF
TRBV6-1	TRBJ2-2	CASSHGTGANTGELFF
TRBV4-2	TRBJ2-5	CASSQDVGTTSEWTQYF
TRBV19	TRBJ1-3	CASSSLIWGDPNNSGNTIHF
TRBV28	TRBJ2-3	CASRTSGGIADTQYF
TRBV5-1	TRBJ2-2	CATSGGANTGELFF
TRBV7-6	TRBJ2-2	CASSKGWGVNTGELFF
TRBV7-2	TRBJ1-1	CASSRQGTANTEAFF
TRBV7-9	TRBJ1-4	CASNPDMSRTTNEKLFF
TRBV29-1	TRBJ2-1	CSVEDLPGSSYNEQFF
TRBV10-3	TRBJ2-7	CAISEPGQGWEQYF
TRBV20-1	TRBJ2-5	CSARRTDTETQYF
TRBV5-1	TRBJ2-3	CASSLMTSGADTQYF
TRBV6-5	TRBJ2-1	CASSWPGADEQFF
TRBV18	TRBJ1-1	CASSPFGGTEAFF
TRBV9	TRBJ2-5	CASSVRQGETQYF
TRBV4-3	TRBJ2-1	CASSLSGRANNEQFF
TRBV6-1	TRBJ2-1	CASKNLGTTPYNEQFF
TRBV4-3	TRBJ2-1	CASSHELGTSRSNEQFF
TRBV6-1	TRBJ2-7	CASSTTGARSYEQYF